These T cell receptor beta chains were read from a single sample in a study of cytomegalovirus exposure and HLA in healthy donors. The method was immunoSEQ multiplex PCR; TCRdb's version includes in-frame clones alone and lacks a portion of them. Its listing shows about 48,000 clones. The sample taken for sequencing was PBMCs. The receptor set was obtained from a male donor in good health and CMV-seropositive. CDR3s include the opening cysteine and the closing phenylalanine or tryptophan. Each record gives: J gene, D gene, CDR3 length, V gene, CDR3 DNA, CDR3 protein. A D gene is named only where the DNA matches it firmly.

j_call: TRBJ1-2
d_call: NA
cdr3_length: 13
v_call: TRBV6-6
cdr3_nt: TGTGCCAGCAGTTACACCGGGACATCTGGCTACACCTTC
cdr3_aa: CASSYTGTSGYTF

j_call: TRBJ1-2
d_call: TRBD1
cdr3_length: 18
v_call: TRBV5-4
cdr3_nt: TGTGCCAGCAGCCCCATGACCGGGACAGGGGCGCCCTTCGATGGCTACACCTTC
cdr3_aa: CASSPMTGTGAPFDGYTF

j_call: TRBJ1-3
d_call: NA
cdr3_length: 16
v_call: TRBV6-5
cdr3_nt: TGTGCCAGCAGTTCCAGTTCCCCTGTCAGGGGAAACACCATATATTTT
cdr3_aa: CASSSSSPVRGNTIYF

j_call: TRBJ1-6
d_call: NA
cdr3_length: 13
v_call: TRBV5-6
cdr3_nt: TGTGCCAGCTCTGACGGAGGGTACTCACCCCTCCACTTT
cdr3_aa: CASSDGGYSPLHF

j_call: TRBJ1-5
d_call: NA
cdr3_length: 15
v_call: TRBV7-8
cdr3_nt: TGTGCCAGCAGCCCCTTTGAGACTGCGAGTAGGCCCCAGCATTTT
cdr3_aa: CASSPFETASRPQHF

j_call: TRBJ1-5
d_call: NA
cdr3_length: 13
v_call: TRBV2
cdr3_nt: TGTGCCAGCACACTGTATAGCAATCAGCCCCAGCATTTT
cdr3_aa: CASTLYSNQPQHF

j_call: TRBJ2-6
d_call: NA
cdr3_length: 18
v_call: TRBV25-1
cdr3_nt: TGTGCCAGCAGTGACAACAGGCCTAACGTAATTGGGGCCAACGTCCTGACTTTC
cdr3_aa: CASSDNRPNVIGANVLTF

j_call: TRBJ2-3
d_call: NA
cdr3_length: 16
v_call: TRBV2
cdr3_nt: TGTGCCAGCAGGGCGCTTTCCGGGACTAGCACAGATACGCAGTATTTT
cdr3_aa: CASRALSGTSTDTQYF

j_call: TRBJ2-4
d_call: NA
cdr3_length: 16
v_call: TRBV5-1
cdr3_nt: TGCGCCAGCAGCTTGGGCTTCGGGCAGCAGGGGAACATTCAGTACTTC
cdr3_aa: CASSLGFGQQGNIQYF

j_call: TRBJ2-7
d_call: TRBD2
cdr3_length: 13
v_call: TRBV27
cdr3_nt: TGTGCCAGCAGTTACGGGACTAGCGGCGAGCAGTACTTC
cdr3_aa: CASSYGTSGEQYF

j_call: TRBJ2-1
d_call: TRBD1
cdr3_length: 12
v_call: TRBV27
cdr3_nt: TGTGCCAGCCGGACAGGTCCCAATGAGCAGTTCTTC
cdr3_aa: CASRTGPNEQFF

j_call: TRBJ1-1
d_call: NA
cdr3_length: 15
v_call: TRBV7-2
cdr3_nt: TGTGCCAGCAGCTTAGGACCCTCTCAGGGCACTGAAGCTTTCTTT
cdr3_aa: CASSLGPSQGTEAFF

j_call: TRBJ1-1
d_call: NA
cdr3_length: 14
v_call: TRBV5-1
cdr3_nt: TGCGCCAGCACCCACAGGGATGGTAACACTGAAGCTTTCTTT
cdr3_aa: CASTHRDGNTEAFF

j_call: TRBJ2-5
d_call: TRBD2
cdr3_length: 14
v_call: TRBV18
cdr3_nt: TGTGCCAGCTCACCGGTAGCAGGGAGGGAGGCCCAGTACTTC
cdr3_aa: CASSPVAGREAQYF

j_call: TRBJ2-3
d_call: NA
cdr3_length: 16
v_call: TRBV5-5
cdr3_nt: TGTGCCAGCAGCTTCTCTCCCGGGGTCGGCACAGATACGCAGTATTTT
cdr3_aa: CASSFSPGVGTDTQYF

j_call: TRBJ1-4
d_call: TRBD1
cdr3_length: 15
v_call: TRBV5-4
cdr3_nt: TGTGCCAGCAGCTCAAAAGGGACAGGGGAGGAAAAACTGTTTTTT
cdr3_aa: CASSSKGTGEEKLFF

j_call: TRBJ1-2
d_call: NA
cdr3_length: 15
v_call: TRBV5-4
cdr3_nt: TGTGCCAGCAGCTTGGGACGGGTCTCGAACTATGGCTACACCTTC
cdr3_aa: CASSLGRVSNYGYTF

j_call: TRBJ2-2
d_call: NA
cdr3_length: 12
v_call: TRBV18
cdr3_nt: TGTGCCAGCCCCGTCAGAACGGGGGAGCTGTTTTTT
cdr3_aa: CASPVRTGELFF

j_call: TRBJ2-5
d_call: TRBD1
cdr3_length: 15
v_call: TRBV11-2
cdr3_nt: TGTGCCAGCAGCCCCGACAGGGGGCGCGGAGAGACCCAGTACTTC
cdr3_aa: CASSPDRGRGETQYF

j_call: TRBJ2-7
d_call: TRBD1
cdr3_length: 15
v_call: TRBV27
cdr3_nt: TGTGCCAGCAGTTTACGAGGTGACAGGGGGTACGAGCAGTACTTC
cdr3_aa: CASSLRGDRGYEQYF

j_call: TRBJ2-5
d_call: NA
cdr3_length: 10
v_call: TRBV30
cdr3_nt: TGTGCCTGGAAGGGGGAGACCCAGTACTTC
cdr3_aa: CAWKGETQYF

j_call: TRBJ2-1
d_call: NA
cdr3_length: 13
v_call: TRBV7-2
cdr3_nt: TGTGCCAGCAGCTTAGGGACAGAGAATGAGCAGTTCTTC
cdr3_aa: CASSLGTENEQFF

j_call: TRBJ1-1
d_call: NA
cdr3_length: 17
v_call: TRBV7-9
cdr3_nt: TGTGCCAGCAGCTTACCCCTCGGACAGCCGGAAGGCACTGAAGCTTTCTTT
cdr3_aa: CASSLPLGQPEGTEAFF

j_call: TRBJ1-5
d_call: NA
cdr3_length: 17
v_call: TRBV10-3
cdr3_nt: TGTGCCATCAGTGAGCCCGGGGTGGGGGGGTTCAATCAGCCCCAGCATTTT
cdr3_aa: CAISEPGVGGFNQPQHF

j_call: TRBJ2-7
d_call: NA
cdr3_length: 14
v_call: TRBV9
cdr3_nt: TGTGCCAGCAGCGTAGTAGATCGGGGCTACGAGCAGTACTTC
cdr3_aa: CASSVVDRGYEQYF

j_call: TRBJ2-7
d_call: NA
cdr3_length: 18
v_call: TRBV7-5
cdr3_nt: TGTGCCAGAAGCTTAGGTGGGACAGGTACCGTCTATAAGTTCGAGCAGTACTTC
cdr3_aa: CARSLGGTGTVYKFEQYF

j_call: TRBJ2-1
d_call: NA
cdr3_length: 15
v_call: TRBV9
cdr3_nt: TGTGCCAGCAGCCCAACCGGGGGGCGCCCCGATGAGCAGTTCTTC
cdr3_aa: CASSPTGGRPDEQFF

j_call: TRBJ2-7
d_call: TRBD2
cdr3_length: 15
v_call: TRBV13
cdr3_nt: TGTGCCAGCAGCTTAGGGCCTAGCGGGGTATACGAGCAGTACTTC
cdr3_aa: CASSLGPSGVYEQYF

j_call: TRBJ1-2
d_call: NA
cdr3_length: 14
v_call: TRBV7-9
cdr3_nt: TGTGCCAGCAGCCAGACAGTCCTTAACTATGGCTACACCTTC
cdr3_aa: CASSQTVLNYGYTF

j_call: TRBJ2-5
d_call: TRBD2
cdr3_length: 16
v_call: TRBV13
cdr3_nt: TGTGCCAGCAGCTTTGAAGGGCGGGGGGCGCAAGAGACCCAGTACTTC
cdr3_aa: CASSFEGRGAQETQYF

j_call: TRBJ2-7
d_call: NA
cdr3_length: 13
v_call: TRBV4-2
cdr3_nt: TGTGCCAGCAGCCAACAAGTCAGAGGCGAGCAGTACTTC
cdr3_aa: CASSQQVRGEQYF

j_call: TRBJ1-5
d_call: NA
cdr3_length: 16
v_call: TRBV28
cdr3_nt: TGTGCCAGCAGTTTTTCCGGGAATGTTGGAAATCAGCCCCAGCATTTT
cdr3_aa: CASSFSGNVGNQPQHF

j_call: TRBJ2-7
d_call: TRBD1
cdr3_length: 14
v_call: TRBV4-3
cdr3_nt: TGCGCCAGCAGCCCAGACAGGGGCGGCTACGAGCAGTACTTC
cdr3_aa: CASSPDRGGYEQYF

j_call: TRBJ1-5
d_call: NA
cdr3_length: 14
v_call: TRBV19
cdr3_nt: TGTGCCAGTAGTTGGGGGGGCGACAATCAGCCCCAGCATTTT
cdr3_aa: CASSWGGDNQPQHF

j_call: TRBJ1-4
d_call: TRBD1
cdr3_length: 13
v_call: TRBV18
cdr3_nt: TGTGCCAGCTCACCAGGGACAGGGCAAAAACTGTTTTTT
cdr3_aa: CASSPGTGQKLFF